This T cell receptor (beta chain) was documented in a study of blood T cell repertoires in COVID-19. Study overall: From T cells, B-cell-depleted T cells, or PBMCs came the material, which was cDNA or gDNA.

Those designated as exposed participants met a COVID-19 case within 2 weeks before study entry. The data were produced by immunoSEQ multiplex PCR, yet TCRdb's version contains in-frame clones alone and is incomplete. The data contain around 250,000 clones, approximately 89% of them singletons. V trimming: 10 bases; J trimming: 6 bases; junction bases outside the gene matches: 9. The CDR3 loop spans 14 amino acids. Germline values: CDR1 SNHLY, CDR2 FYNNEI. Sample: PBMCs or T cells enriched from blood (not recorded which). The chain uses TRBV2 and TRBJ1-6, with 7 bases that match TRBD1. The TCR comes from a woman between 40 and 50 years old who had been exposed to COVID-19. The CDR3 sequence is CAILGAGGNSPLHF. Written as DNA, the CDR3 is TGTGCCATTCTTGGTGCAGGGGGTAATTCACCCCTCCACTTT.